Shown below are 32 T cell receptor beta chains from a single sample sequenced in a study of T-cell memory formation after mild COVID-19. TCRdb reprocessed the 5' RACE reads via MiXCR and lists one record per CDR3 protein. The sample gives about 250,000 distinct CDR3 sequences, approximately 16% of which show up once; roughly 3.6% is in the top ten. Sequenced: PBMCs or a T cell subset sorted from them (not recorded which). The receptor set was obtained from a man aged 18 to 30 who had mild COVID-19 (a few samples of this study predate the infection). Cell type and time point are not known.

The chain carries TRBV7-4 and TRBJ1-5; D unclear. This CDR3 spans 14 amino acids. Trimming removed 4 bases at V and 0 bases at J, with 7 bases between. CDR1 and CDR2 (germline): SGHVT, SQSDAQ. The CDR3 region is CASSSLDSNQPQHF. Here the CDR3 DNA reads TGTGCCAGCAGCTCCCTCGATAGCAATCAGCCCCAGCATTTT.

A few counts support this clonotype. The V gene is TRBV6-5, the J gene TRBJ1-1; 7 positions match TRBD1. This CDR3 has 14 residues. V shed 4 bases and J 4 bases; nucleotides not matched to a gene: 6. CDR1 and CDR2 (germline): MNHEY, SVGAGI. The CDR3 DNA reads TGTGCCAGCAGTTTCGACAGGGTATTCACTGAAGCTTTCTTT. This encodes CASSFDRVFTEAFF.

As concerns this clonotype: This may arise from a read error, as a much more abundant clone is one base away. The CDR3 region has the DNA TGCAGCGTTGGGGGGGCGGGAGATACGCAGTATTTT. Translation: CSVGGAGDTQYF. The rearrangement links TRBV29-1 to TRBJ2-3; D may be TRBD1 or TRBD2 (6 bases each). The CDR3 length is 12 residues. The V end was cut by 4 bases, the J end by 5 bases, with 10 bases between. Germline lookup yields CDR1 SQVTM and CDR2 ANQGSEA.

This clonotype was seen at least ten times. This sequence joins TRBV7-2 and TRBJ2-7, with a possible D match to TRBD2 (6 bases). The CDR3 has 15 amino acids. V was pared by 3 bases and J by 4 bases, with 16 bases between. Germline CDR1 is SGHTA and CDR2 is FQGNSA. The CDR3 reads CASSFLGLQEYEQYF. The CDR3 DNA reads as TGTGCCAGCAGCTTCTTGGGACTCCAGGAGTACGAGCAGTACTTC.

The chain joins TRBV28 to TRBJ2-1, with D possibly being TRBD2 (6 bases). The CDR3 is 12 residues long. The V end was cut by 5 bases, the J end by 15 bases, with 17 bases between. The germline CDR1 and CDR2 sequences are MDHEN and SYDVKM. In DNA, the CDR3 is TGTGCCAGCAGTCCCCGAGACCGGGAGACGTTCTTC. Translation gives CASSPRDRETFF.

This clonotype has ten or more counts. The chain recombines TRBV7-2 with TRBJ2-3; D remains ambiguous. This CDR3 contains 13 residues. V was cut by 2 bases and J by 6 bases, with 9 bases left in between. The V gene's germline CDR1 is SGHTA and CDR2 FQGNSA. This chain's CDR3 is CASSLTPWDTQYF. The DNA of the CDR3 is TGTGCCAGCAGCTTAACCCCCTGGGATACGCAGTATTTT.

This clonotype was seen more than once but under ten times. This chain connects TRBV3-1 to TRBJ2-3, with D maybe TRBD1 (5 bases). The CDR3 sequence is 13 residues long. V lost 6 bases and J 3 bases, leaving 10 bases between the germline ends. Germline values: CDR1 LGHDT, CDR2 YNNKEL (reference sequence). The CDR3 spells CASSPGWTDTQYF. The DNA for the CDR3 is TGTGCCAGCAGTCCAGGGTGGACAGATACGCAGTATTTT.

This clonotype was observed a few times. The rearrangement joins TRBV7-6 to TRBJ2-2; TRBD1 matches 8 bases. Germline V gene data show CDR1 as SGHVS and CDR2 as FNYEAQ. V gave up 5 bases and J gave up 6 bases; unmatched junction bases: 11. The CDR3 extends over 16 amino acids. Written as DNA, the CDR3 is TGTGCCAGCAGCCAGGATACGGGACAGGTGGCCGGGGAGCTGTTTTTT. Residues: CASSQDTGQVAGELFF.

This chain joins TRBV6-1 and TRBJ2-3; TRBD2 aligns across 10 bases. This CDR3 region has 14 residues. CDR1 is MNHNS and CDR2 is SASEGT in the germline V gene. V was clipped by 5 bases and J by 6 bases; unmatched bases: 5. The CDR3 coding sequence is TGTGCCAGCAGTACTAGCGGGGCGGCCGATACGCAGTATTTT. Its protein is CASSTSGAADTQYF.

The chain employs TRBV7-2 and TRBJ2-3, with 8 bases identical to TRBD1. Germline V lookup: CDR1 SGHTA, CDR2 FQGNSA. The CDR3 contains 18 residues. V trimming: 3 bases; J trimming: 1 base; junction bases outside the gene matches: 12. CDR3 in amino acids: CASSFLPSTGVGTDTQYF. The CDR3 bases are TGTGCCAGCAGCTTTCTCCCATCGACAGGGGTCGGCACAGATACGCAGTATTTT.

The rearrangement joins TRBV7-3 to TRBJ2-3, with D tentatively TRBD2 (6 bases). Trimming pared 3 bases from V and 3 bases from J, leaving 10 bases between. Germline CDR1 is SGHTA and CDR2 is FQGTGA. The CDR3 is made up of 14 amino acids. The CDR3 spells CASSFHSGTDTQYF. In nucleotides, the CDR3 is TGTGCCAGCAGCTTTCACAGCGGGACAGATACGCAGTATTTT.

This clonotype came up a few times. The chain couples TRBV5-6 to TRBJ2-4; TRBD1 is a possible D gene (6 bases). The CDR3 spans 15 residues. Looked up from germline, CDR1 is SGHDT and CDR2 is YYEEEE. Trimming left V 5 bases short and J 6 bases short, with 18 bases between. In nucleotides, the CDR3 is TGTGCCAGCAGTTCTGGGACACAAAGGGCAAACATTCAGTACTTC. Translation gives CASSSGTQRANIQYF.

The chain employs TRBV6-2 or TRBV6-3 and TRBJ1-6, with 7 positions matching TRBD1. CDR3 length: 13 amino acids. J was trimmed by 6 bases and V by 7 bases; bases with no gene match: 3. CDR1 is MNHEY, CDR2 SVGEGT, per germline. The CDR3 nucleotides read TGTGCCAGCATCAGGGGGACTAATTCACCCCTCCACTTT. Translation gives CASIRGTNSPLHF.

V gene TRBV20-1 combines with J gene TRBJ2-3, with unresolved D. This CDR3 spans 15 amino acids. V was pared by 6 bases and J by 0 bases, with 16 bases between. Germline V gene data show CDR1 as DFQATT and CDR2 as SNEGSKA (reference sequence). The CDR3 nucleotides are TGCAGTGCCCCCCCAGCTACAACTAGCACAGATACGCAGTATTTT. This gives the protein CSAPPATTSTDTQYF.

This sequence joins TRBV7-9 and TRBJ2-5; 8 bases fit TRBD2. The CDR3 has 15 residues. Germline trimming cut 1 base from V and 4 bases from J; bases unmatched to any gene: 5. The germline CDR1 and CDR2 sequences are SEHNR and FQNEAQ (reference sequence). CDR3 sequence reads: CASSLVLAGRETQYF. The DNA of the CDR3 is TGTGCCAGCAGCTTAGTCTTAGCGGGGAGAGAGACCCAGTACTTC.

The chain's CDR3 is CASSLAGPPLHF. The DNA for the CDR3 is TGTGCCAGCAGCTTAGCCGGTCCACCCCTCCACTTT. The J gene is TRBJ1-6, the V gene TRBV7-8, with unresolved D. Germline V gene sequence: CDR1 SGHVS, CDR2 FQNEAQ. With 0 bases removed from V and 11 bases from J, the gap between germline ends came to 5 bases. This CDR3 contains 12 residues. Complete variable domain (other parts from reference TRBV7-8 and TRBJ1-6): GAGVSQSPRYKVAKRGQDVALRCDPISGHVSLFWYQQALGQGPEFLTYFQNEAQLDKSGLPSDRFFAERPEGSVSTLKIQRTQQEDSAVYLCASSLAGPPLHFGNGTRLTVT.

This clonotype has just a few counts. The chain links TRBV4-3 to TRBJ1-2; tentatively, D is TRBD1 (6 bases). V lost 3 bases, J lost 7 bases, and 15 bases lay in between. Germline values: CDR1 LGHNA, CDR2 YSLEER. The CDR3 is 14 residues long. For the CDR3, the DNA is TGCGCCAGCAGCCAGACTCCCGACAGGTCTGGCTACACCTTC. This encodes CASSQTPDRSGYTF.

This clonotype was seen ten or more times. The chain's CDR3 is CASSPETNNEQFF. The CDR3 DNA follows: TGTGCCAGCTCACCGGAGACGAACAATGAGCAGTTCTTC. The rearrangement links TRBV18 to TRBJ2-1; D ambiguous. The CDR3 has 13 amino acids. Germline V gene lookup returns CDR1 KGHSH and CDR2 LQKENI. The germline V and J ends were trimmed by 3 bases and 5 bases, with 8 bases remaining between them.

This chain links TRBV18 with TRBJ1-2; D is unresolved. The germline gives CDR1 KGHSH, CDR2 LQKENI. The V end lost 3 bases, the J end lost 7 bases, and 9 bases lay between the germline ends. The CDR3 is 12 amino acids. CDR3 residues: CASSPEGAGYTF. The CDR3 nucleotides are TGTGCCAGCTCACCGGAAGGCGCTGGCTACACCTTC.

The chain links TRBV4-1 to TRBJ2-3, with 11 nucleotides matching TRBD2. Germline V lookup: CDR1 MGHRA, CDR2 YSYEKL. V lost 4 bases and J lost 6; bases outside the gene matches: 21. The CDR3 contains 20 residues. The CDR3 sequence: CASSPTYRGSGGAVTDTQYF. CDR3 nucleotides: TGCGCCAGCAGCCCTACTTACCGGGGTAGCGGGGGGGCGGTCACTGATACGCAGTATTTT.

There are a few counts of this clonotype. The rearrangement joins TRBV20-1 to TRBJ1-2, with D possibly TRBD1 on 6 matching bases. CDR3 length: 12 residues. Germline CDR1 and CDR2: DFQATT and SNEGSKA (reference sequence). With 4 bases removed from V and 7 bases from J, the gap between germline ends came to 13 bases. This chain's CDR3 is CSANTGTGGYTF. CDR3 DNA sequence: TGCAGTGCTAACACAGGGACCGGTGGCTACACCTTC.

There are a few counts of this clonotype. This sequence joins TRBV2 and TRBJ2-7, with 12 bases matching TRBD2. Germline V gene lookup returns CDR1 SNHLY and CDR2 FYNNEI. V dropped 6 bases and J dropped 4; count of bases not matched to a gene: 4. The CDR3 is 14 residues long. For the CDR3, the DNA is TGTGCCAGCAGGTCGACTAGCGGGGGTTACGAGCAGTACTTC. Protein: CASRSTSGGYEQYF.

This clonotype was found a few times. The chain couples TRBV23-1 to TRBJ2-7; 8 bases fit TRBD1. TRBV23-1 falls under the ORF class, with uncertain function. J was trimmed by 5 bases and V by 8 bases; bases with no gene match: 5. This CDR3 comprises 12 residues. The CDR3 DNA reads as TGCGCCAGCCGGACAGGGTTCGACGAGCAGTACGTC. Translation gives CASRTGFDEQYV.

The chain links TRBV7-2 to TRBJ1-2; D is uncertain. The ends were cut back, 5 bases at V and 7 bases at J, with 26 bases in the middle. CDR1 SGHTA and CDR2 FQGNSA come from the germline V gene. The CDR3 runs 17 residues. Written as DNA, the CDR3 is TGTGCCAGCAGCCTAACCCCGGGTGCCGTCGGGGTGTCTGGCTACACCTTC. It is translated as CASSLTPGAVGVSGYTF.

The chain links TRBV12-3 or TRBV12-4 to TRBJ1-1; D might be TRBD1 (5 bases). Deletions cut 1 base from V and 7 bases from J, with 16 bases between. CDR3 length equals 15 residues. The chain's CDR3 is CASSLGTGLVDEAFF. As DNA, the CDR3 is TGTGCCAGCAGTTTAGGGACGGGGCTTGTGGATGAAGCTTTCTTT.

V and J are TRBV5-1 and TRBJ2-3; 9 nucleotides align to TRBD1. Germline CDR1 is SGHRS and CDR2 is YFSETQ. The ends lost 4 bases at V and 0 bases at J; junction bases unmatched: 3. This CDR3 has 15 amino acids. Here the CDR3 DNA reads TGCGCCAGCAGCATGGACAGGGGAAGCACAGATACGCAGTATTTT. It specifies CASSMDRGSTDTQYF.

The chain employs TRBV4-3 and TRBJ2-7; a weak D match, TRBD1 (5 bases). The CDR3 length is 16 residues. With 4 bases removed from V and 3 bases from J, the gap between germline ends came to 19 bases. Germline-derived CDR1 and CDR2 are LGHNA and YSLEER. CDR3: CASSRSYQGFYYEQYF. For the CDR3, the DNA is TGCGCCAGCAGCCGCTCCTACCAGGGTTTTTACTACGAGCAGTACTTC.

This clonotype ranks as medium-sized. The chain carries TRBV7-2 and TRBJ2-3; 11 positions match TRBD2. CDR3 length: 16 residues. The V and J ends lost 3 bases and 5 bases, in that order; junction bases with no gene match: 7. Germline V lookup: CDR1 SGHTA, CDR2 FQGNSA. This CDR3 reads CASSLHRLAGQDTQYF. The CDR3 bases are TGTGCCAGCAGCTTGCACCGACTAGCGGGGCAAGATACGCAGTATTTT.

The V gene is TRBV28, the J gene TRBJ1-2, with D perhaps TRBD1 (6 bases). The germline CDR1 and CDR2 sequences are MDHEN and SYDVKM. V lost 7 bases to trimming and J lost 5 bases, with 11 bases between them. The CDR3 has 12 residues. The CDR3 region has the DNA TGTGCCAGCACCGAAGGGGGGTATGGCTACACCTTC. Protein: CASTEGGYGYTF.

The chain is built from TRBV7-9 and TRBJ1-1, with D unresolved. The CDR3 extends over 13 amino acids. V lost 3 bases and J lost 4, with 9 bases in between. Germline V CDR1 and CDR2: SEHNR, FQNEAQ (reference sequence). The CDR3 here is CASSFGELTEAFF. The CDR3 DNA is TGTGCCAGCAGCTTTGGGGAACTCACTGAAGCTTTCTTT.

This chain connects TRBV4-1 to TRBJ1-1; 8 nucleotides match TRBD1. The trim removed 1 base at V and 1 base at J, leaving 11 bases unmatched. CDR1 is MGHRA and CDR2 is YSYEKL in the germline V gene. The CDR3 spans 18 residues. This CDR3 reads CASSQGPQGARRNTEAFF. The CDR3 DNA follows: TGCGCCAGCAGCCAAGGTCCGCAGGGGGCGCGTAGGAACACTGAAGCTTTCTTT.

The CDR3 sequence is CASSQRQENTEAFF. CDR3 nucleotides: TGTGCCAGCTCACAAAGACAGGAGAACACTGAAGCTTTCTTT. The V gene is TRBV18, the J gene TRBJ1-1; maybe TRBD1 (6 bases). The CDR3 runs 14 residues. Germline-derived CDR1 and CDR2 are KGHSH and LQKENI. V dropped 4 bases and J dropped 1 base, with 10 bases sitting between them.